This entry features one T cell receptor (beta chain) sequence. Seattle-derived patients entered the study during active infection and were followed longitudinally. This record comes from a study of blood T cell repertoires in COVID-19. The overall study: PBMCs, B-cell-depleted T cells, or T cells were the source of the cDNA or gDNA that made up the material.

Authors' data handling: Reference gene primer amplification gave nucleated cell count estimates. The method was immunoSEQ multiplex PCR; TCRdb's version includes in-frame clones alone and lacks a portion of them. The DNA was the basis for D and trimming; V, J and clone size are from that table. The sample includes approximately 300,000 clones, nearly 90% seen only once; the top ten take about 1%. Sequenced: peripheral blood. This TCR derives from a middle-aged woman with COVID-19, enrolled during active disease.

CDR3 nucleotide sequence: TGTGCCTGGACTCGACAGGGAATCGAAAAACTGTTTTTT. Translation: CAWTRQGIEKLFF. The V and J genes are TRBV30 and TRBJ1-4; 7 bases line up with TRBD1. Trimming cost V 4 bases and J 8 bases; bases outside gene matches: 7. Germline CDR1 and CDR2: GTSNPN and SVGIG (reference sequence). The CDR3 is 13 residues long.